This paragraph covers one T cell receptor (beta chain) sequence. What it binds is unknown. The V and J ends lost 6 bases and 4 bases respectively, with 16 bases between them. The CDR3 totals 15 residues. TCRdb reprocessed the reads with MiXCR, giving one entry per CDR3 protein. The profile covers nearly 700,000 distinct CDR3 sequences, with roughly 30% appearing a single time and 15% to 20% taken by the ten largest. The data stem from a study of T cell repertoires in cytomegalovirus infection. Overall study: HLA-C-restricted CMV epitopes, recently identified, and well-studied HLA-B-restricted ones were used by the study. Indications came from public TCR beta signatures; they pointed to CMV infection and to a matching HLA type. Study results and caveats: Identification of carriers of CMV plus the relevant HLA was performed using cumulative public TCR beta family frequency. HLA-C-restricted CMV clonotypes gave the most frequent clonotype in two of eight donors.

The receptor comes from a human donor in good health (CMV status not recorded). Some clones in this sample may be carry-over from other donors' samples. The chain recombines TRBV12-3 or TRBV12-4 with TRBJ2-1; a weak D match, TRBD2 (6 bases). The material sequenced was cultured PBMCs, taken from culture after CMV antigen stimulation. Written as DNA, the CDR3 is TGTGCCAGCAGCAGGGCGGGGCGGGTTTACAATGAGCAGTTCTTC. This codes for CASSRAGRVYNEQFF.